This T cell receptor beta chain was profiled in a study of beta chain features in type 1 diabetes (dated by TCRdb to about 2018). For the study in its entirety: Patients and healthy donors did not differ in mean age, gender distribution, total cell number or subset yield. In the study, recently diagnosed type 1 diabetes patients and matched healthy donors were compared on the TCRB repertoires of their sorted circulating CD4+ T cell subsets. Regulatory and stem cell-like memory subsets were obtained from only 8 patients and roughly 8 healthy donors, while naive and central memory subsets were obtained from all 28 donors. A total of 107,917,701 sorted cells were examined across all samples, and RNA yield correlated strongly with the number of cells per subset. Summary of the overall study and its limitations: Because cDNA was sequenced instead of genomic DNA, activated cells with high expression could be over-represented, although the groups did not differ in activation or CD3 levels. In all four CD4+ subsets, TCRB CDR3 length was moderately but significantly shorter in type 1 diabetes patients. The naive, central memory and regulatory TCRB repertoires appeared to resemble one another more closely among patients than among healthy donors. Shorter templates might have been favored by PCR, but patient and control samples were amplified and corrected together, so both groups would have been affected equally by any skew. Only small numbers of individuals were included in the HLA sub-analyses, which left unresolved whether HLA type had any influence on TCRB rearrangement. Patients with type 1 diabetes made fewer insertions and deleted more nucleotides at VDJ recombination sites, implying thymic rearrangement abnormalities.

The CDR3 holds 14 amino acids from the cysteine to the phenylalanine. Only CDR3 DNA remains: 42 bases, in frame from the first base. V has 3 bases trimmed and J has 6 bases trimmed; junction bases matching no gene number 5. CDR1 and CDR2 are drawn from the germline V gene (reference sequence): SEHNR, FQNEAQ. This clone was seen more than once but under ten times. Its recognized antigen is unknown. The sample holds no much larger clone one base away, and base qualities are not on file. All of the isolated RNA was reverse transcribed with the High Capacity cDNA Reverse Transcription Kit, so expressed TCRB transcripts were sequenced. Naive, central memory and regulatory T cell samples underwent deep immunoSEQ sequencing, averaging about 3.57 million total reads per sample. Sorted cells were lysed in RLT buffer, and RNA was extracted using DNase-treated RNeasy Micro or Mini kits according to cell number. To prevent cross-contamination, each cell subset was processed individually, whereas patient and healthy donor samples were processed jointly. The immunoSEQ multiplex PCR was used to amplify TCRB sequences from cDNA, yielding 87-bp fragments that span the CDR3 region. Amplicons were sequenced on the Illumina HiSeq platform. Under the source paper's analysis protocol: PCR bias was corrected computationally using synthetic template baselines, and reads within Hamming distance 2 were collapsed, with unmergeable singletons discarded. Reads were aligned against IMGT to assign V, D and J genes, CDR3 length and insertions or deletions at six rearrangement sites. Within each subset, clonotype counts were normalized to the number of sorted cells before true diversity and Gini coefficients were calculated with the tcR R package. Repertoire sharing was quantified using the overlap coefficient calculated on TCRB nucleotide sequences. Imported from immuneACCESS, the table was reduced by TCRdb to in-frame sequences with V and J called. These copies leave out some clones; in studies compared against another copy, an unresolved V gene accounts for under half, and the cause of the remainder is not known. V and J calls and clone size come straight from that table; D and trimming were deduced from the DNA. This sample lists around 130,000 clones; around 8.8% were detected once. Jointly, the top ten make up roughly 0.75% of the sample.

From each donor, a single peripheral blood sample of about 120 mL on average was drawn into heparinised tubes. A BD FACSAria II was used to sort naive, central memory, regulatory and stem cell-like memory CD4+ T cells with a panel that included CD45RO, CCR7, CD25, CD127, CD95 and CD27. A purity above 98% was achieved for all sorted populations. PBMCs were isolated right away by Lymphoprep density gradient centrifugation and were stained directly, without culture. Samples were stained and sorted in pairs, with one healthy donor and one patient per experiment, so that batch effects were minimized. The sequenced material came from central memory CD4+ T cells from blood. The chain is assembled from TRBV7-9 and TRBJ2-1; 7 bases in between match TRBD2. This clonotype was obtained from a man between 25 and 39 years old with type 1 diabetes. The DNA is TGTGCCAGCAGCTTCCTAGCGGCTACCAATGAGCAGTTCTTC. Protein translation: CASSFLAATNEQFF.